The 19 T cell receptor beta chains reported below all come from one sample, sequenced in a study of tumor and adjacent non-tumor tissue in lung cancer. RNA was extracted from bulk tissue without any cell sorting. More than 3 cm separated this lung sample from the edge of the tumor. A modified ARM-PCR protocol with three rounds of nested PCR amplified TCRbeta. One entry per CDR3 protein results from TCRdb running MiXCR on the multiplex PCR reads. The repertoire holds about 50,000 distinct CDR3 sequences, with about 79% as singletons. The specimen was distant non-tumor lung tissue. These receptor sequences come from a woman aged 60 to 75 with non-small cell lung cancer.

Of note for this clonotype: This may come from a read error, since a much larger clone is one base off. CDR3 amino acids: CAWSGVSRDRQYF. The CDR3, as DNA: TGTGCCTGGAGTGGGGTCTCGAGGGATAGGCAGTATTTT. This chain uses TRBV30 with TRBJ2-3, with D perhaps TRBD2 (5 bases). CDR1 and CDR2 (germline): GTSNPN, SVGIG (reference sequence). The CDR3 length is 13 residues.

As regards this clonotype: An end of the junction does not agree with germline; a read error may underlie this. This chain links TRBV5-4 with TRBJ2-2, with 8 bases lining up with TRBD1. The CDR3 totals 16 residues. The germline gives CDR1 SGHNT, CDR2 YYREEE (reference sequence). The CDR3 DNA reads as TGTGCCGGCAGCTCCGGACAGGGCAAGGACACCGGGGAGCTGTTTTTT. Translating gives CAGSSGQGKDTGELFF.

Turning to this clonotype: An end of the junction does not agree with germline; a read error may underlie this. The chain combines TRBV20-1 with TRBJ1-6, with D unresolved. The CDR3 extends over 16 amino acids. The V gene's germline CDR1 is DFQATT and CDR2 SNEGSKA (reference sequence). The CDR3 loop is CSALSTPDHYNSPFRF. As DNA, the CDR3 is TGCAGTGCTCTCTCAACCCCTGACCACTATAATTCACCCTTCCGCTTT.

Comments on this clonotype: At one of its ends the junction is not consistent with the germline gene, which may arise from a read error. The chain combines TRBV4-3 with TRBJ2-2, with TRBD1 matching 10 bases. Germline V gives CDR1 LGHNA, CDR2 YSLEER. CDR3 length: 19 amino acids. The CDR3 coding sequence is TGCGCCAGCAGCCAAGACCGACAGGGGGCCTGGACTTGGGCGGGGGAGTTGGTTTTT. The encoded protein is CASSQDRQGAWTWAGELVF.

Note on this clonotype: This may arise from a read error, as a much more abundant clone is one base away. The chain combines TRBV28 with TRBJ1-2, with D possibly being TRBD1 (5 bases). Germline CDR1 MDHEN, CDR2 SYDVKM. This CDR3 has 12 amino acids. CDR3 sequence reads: CTSSKGARGYTF. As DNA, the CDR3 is TGTACCAGCAGTAAAGGGGCGCGGGGCTACACCTTC.

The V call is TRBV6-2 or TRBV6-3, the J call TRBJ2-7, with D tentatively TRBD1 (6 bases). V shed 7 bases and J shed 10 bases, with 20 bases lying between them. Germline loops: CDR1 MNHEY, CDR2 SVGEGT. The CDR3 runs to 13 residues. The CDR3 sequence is CASTLTRGAEQYF. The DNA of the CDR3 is TGTGCCAGCACTTTGACCAGGGGCGCCGAACAGTACTTC.

CDR3 sequence (DNA): TGTGTCGGCAACTTAGTGTCACTGACAGTGGGTAAGCAGTTCTTC. Amino acid sequence: CVGNLVSLTVGKQFF. This sequence joins TRBV7-9 and TRBJ2-1; TRBD1 might be the D (5 bases). CDR1 and CDR2 (germline): SEHNR, FQNEAQ (reference sequence). CDR3 length: 15 residues.

CDR3 amino acids: CASRRGNEQFF. In DNA form, the CDR3 reads TGTGCCAGTAGAAGAGGGAATGAGCAGTTCTTC. The genes are TRBV6-6 and TRBJ2-1; D is perhaps TRBD2 (5 bases). The V end lost 9 bases, the J end lost 7 bases, and 10 bases lay between the germline ends. Looked up from germline, CDR1 is MNHNY and CDR2 is SVGAGI (reference sequence). The CDR3 has 11 residues.

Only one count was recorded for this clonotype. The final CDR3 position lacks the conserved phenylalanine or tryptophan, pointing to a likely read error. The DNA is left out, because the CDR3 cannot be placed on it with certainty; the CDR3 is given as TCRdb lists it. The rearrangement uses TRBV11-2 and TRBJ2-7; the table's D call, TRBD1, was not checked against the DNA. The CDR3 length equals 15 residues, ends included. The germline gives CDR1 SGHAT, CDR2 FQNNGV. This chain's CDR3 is CASSSGIGAFHEEYL.

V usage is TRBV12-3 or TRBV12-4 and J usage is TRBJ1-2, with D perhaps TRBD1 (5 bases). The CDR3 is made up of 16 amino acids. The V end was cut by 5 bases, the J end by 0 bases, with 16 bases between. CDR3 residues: CASSLLGTPANYGYTF. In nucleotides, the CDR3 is TGTGCCAGCAGTCTACTGGGGACCCCTGCTAACTATGGCTACACCTTC.

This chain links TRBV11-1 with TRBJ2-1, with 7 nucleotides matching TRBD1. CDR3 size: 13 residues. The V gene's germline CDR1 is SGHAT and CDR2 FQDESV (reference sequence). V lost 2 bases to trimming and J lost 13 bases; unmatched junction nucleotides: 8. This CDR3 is CASSLHRGWDQFF. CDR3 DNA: TGTGCCAGCAGCTTACACAGGGGATGGGATCAGTTCTTC.

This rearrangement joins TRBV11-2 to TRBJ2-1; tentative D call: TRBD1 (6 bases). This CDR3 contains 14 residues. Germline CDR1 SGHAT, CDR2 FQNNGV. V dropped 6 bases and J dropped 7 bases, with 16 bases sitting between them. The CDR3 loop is CASRPTARGNEQFF. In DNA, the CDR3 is TGTGCCAGCAGGCCAACGGCAAGGGGGAATGAGCAGTTCTTC.

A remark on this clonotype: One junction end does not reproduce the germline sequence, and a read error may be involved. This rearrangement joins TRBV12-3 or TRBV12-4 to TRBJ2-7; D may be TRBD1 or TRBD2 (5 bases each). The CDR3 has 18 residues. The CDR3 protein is CANSSLHPTTFTGGEQYF. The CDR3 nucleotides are TGTGCCAACAGTTCGCTCCATCCCACCACTTTTACAGGAGGTGAGCAGTACTTC.

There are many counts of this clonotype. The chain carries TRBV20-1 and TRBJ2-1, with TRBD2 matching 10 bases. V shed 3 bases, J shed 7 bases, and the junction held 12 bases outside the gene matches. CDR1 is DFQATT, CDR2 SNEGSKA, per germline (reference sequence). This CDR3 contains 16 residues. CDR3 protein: CSASRLAGTRANEQFF. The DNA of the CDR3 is TGCAGTGCTAGCAGACTAGCGGGCACCCGGGCAAATGAGCAGTTCTTC.

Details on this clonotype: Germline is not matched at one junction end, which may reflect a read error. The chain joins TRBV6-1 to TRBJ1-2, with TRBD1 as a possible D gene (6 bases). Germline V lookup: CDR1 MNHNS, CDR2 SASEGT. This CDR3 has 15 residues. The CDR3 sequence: CASSGTGFFNYCYTF. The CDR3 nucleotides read TGTGCCAGCAGTGGAACAGGGTTCTTCAACTATTGCTACACCTTC.

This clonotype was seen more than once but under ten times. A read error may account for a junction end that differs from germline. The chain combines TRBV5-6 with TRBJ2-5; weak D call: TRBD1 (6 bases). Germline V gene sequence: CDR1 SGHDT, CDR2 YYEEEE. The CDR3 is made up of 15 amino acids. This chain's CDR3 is CVSRFTGICGETQYF. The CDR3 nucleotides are TGTGTCAGCAGGTTCACAGGGATCTGTGGAGAGACCCAGTACTTC. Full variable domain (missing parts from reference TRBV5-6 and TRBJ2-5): DAGVTQSPTHLIKTRGQQVTLRCSPKSGHDTVSWYQQALGQGPQFIFQYYEEEERQRGNFPDRFSGHQFPNYSSELNVNALLLGDSALYLCVSRFTGICGETQYFGPGTRLLVL.

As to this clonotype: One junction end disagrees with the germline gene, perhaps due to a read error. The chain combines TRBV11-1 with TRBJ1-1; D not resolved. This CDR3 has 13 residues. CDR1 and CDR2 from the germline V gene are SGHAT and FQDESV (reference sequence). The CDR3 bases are TGTGCCAGCAGCCGATTGGACGGTGCTGAAACTTTCTTT. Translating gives CASSRLDGAETFF. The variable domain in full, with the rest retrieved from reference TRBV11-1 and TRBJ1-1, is EAEVAQSPRYKITEKSQAVAFWCDPISGHATLYWYRQILGQGPELLVQFQDESVVDDSQLPKDRFSAERLKGVDSTLKIQPAELGDSAMYLCASSRLDGAETFFGQGTRLTVV.

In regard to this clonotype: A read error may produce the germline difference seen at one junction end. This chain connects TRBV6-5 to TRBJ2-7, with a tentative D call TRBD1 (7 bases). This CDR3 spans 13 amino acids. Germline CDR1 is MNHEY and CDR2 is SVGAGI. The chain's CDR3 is CASSHGGGNKQYF. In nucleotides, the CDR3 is TGTGCTAGCAGCCACGGAGGGGGCAACAAGCAGTACTTC.

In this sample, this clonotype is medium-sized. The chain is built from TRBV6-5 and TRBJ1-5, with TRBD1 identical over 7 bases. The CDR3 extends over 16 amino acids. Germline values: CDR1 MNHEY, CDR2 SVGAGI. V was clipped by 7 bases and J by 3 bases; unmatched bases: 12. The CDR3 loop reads CASTRQWDSFNQPQHF. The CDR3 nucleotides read TGTGCCAGCACACGCCAGTGGGACAGCTTCAATCAGCCCCAGCATTTT.